Listed below are T cell receptor beta chains from one sample, sequenced in a study of CD8 T cells in Susac syndrome. MiXCR was run by TCRdb on the immunoSEQ multiplex PCR reads, yielding one entry per CDR3 protein. The data contain 150,000 to 200,000 distinct CDR3 sequences, 91% of them singletons. Sequenced sample: CD4+ T cells from PBMCs. Receptors were obtained from a human donor with Susac syndrome. Both conserved end residues are part of each CDR3. Fields, in order: J gene, D gene, V gene, CDR3 DNA, CDR3 protein. A D gene is named only where the DNA matches it firmly.

>TRBJ2-7|-|TRBV6-5
TGTGCCAGCAGTTACTTCTTTTCGGGGCCGTACGAGCAGTACTTC
CASSYFFSGPYEQYF
>TRBJ2-2|-|TRBV7-2
TGTGCCAGCAGCCCACGGGACTCTCACACCGGGGAGCTGTTTTTT
CASSPRDSHTGELFF
>TRBJ2-7|TRBD2|TRBV6-1
TGTGCCAGCAGCGGGAACGGACTAGCGGGATACGAGCAGTACTTC
CASSGNGLAGYEQYF
>TRBJ2-3|-|TRBV1
TGCACCAGCAGCCTTGGGGGCCACACAGATACGCAGTATTTT
CTSSLGGHTDTQYF
>TRBJ1-1|-|TRBV12-3/TRBV12-4
TGTGCCAGCAGTGGAAGAAACACTGAAGCTTTCTTT
CASSGRNTEAFF
>TRBJ2-3|-|TRBV20-1
TGCAGTGCTGCCGTGTGGCCAGCTAGCACAGATACGCAGTATTTT
CSAAVWPASTDTQYF
>TRBJ2-1|TRBD2|TRBV5-1
TGCGCCAGCCCCTCCCCGGGGGACTATTCGTCCGGGCTCTACAATGAGCAGTTCTTC
CASPSPGDYSSGLYNEQFF
>TRBJ1-1|TRBD1|TRBV2
TGTGCCAGCAGGGACTGGACAGGCCTGAACACTGAAGCTTTCTTT
CASRDWTGLNTEAFF
>TRBJ1-2|-|TRBV5-1
TGCGCCAGCAGCTTGACGGGGGGAGATGGCTACACCTTC
CASSLTGGDGYTF
>TRBJ1-1|-|TRBV5-1
TGCGCCAGCAGCTCGGGGGGACTCGGGAACACTGAAGCTTTCTTT
CASSSGGLGNTEAFF
>TRBJ2-2|-|TRBV6-5
TGTGCCAGCAGTTACTTGTACCCGAACACCGGGGAGCTGTTTTTT
CASSYLYPNTGELFF
>TRBJ1-5|-|TRBV3-1
TGTGCCAGCAGCGCCCGGGGGAATCAGCCCCAGCATTTT
CASSARGNQPQHF
>TRBJ2-3|-|TRBV29-1
TGCAGCGTCCTTCGCAGAGATTATAGGAATACGCAGTATTTT
CSVLRRDYRNTQYF
>TRBJ1-1|-|TRBV7-8
TGTGCCAGCAGCTTAGTAGGCCCCGGCACTGAAGCTTTCTTT
CASSLVGPGTEAFF
>TRBJ1-6|TRBD1|TRBV30
TGTGCCTCTCATCAGGGGGTAGGTGCACCCCTCCACTTT
CASHQGVGAPLHF
>TRBJ1-3|-|TRBV19
TGTGCCAGCCGGGACTTGAGCTCTGGAAACACCATATATTTT
CASRDLSSGNTIYF
>TRBJ2-5|-|TRBV6-5
TGTGCCAGCAGTTTAAATAGCGGACAAGAGACCCAGTACTTC
CASSLNSGQETQYF
>TRBJ1-1|TRBD1|TRBV20-1
TGCAGTGCTAGTCGCAGGGGGTATTACACTGAAGCTTTCTTT
CSASRRGYYTEAFF
>TRBJ2-1|-|TRBV12-3/TRBV12-4
TGTGCCAGCAGTACTGGACAGACAAACAATGAGCAGTTCTTC
CASSTGQTNNEQFF